This is a list of T cell receptor beta chains from one sample in a study of beta chain features in type 1 diabetes. Repertoires were generated with immunoSEQ multiplex PCR, while TCRdb's copy carries only in-frame clones and drops some. The sample comprises 23,000 or so clones, around 69% of which are singletons, and about 4% rests with the top ten. The sample taken for sequencing was Tregs from blood. The receptor set was obtained from a man aged 18 to 35 with type 1 diabetes. CDR3s include the opening cysteine and the closing phenylalanine or tryptophan. Each record gives: J gene, D gene, clone size, V gene, CDR3 protein, CDR3 DNA. D genes are given only for firm matches. Clone size appears in some rows only: once, few, many, or a class for an expanded clone.

TRBJ1-1 | - | - | TRBV29-1 | CSVARDTNLNTEAFF | TGCAGCGTAGCCCGGGACACTAACCTTAACACTGAAGCTTTCTTT
TRBJ2-5 | TRBD2 | - | TRBV7-9 | CASSLGGARLLGTQYF | TGTGCCAGCAGCCTCGGGGGGGCCCGGCTTTTGGGGACCCAGTACTTC
TRBJ1-2 | - | - | TRBV6-5 | CASSYSLTGYGYTF | TGTGCCAGCAGTTACTCGTTGACGGGCTATGGCTACACCTTC
TRBJ2-2 | - | - | TRBV6-6 | CASSQTATGELFF | TGTGCCAGCAGCCAGACAGCAACCGGGGAGCTGTTTTTT
TRBJ2-1 | TRBD1 | - | TRBV6-1 | CASTRDRVFEQFF | TGTGCCAGCACTAGGGACAGGGTTTTTGAGCAGTTCTTC
TRBJ2-6 | - | - | TRBV22-1 | CPGSSRRKRTSRANVLTF | TGTCCTGGGAGTTCCCGTCGAAAGCGAACAAGTCGGGCCAACGTCCTGACTTTC
TRBJ2-6 | - | - | TRBV7-9 | CASSLFFGVAGANVLTF | TGTGCCAGCAGCTTATTCTTTGGGGTAGCGGGGGCCAACGTCCTGACTTTC
TRBJ2-2 | - | - | TRBV30 | CAWSFGTGELFF | TGTGCCTGGAGTTTCGGTACCGGGGAGCTGTTTTTT
TRBJ1-2 | TRBD1 | - | TRBV28 | CASRSGQGRAYGYTF | TGTGCCAGCAGAAGCGGACAGGGAAGGGCGTATGGCTACACCTTC
TRBJ2-2 | - | - | TRBV6-6 | CASSGGSGTGELFF | TGTGCCAGCTCCGGGGGAAGCGGTACCGGGGAGCTGTTTTTT
TRBJ2-5 | TRBD1 | - | TRBV27 | CASSPYEGQVVETQYF | TGTGCCAGCAGTCCCTACGAGGGACAGGTGGTTGAGACCCAGTACTTC
TRBJ2-1 | TRBD2 | - | TRBV19 | CASSLFEGYRLDGGNEQFF | TGTGCCAGTAGTCTATTCGAAGGATACCGACTAGACGGGGGGAATGAGCAGTTCTTC
TRBJ1-2 | - | - | TRBV9 | CASSAGANYGYTF | TGTGCCAGCAGCGCAGGGGCCAACTATGGCTACACCTTC
TRBJ2-7 | TRBD1 | - | TRBV10-1 | CASSPGQTYEQYF | TGCGCCAGCAGTCCGGGACAGACCTACGAGCAGTACTTC
TRBJ2-7 | - | - | TRBV5-1 | CASSLEGGPREQYF | TGCGCCAGCAGCTTGGAGGGAGGACCCCGCGAGCAGTACTTC
TRBJ2-3 | TRBD2 | - | TRBV2 | CASSVGTSSGTDTQYF | TGTGCCAGCAGCGTAGGGACTAGCTCCGGCACAGATACGCAGTATTTT
TRBJ2-7 | TRBD2 | - | TRBV23-1 | CASSQITGTSGSYEQYF | TGCGCCAGCAGTCAGATTACCGGGACTAGCGGTTCCTACGAGCAGTACTTC
TRBJ2-3 | TRBD2 | - | TRBV29-1 | CSTPIAGGPTDTQYF | TGCAGCACCCCCATAGCGGGAGGGCCCACAGATACGCAGTATTTT
TRBJ1-1 | - | - | TRBV5-1 | CASTPEQANTEAFF | TGCGCCAGCACCCCTGAACAGGCGAACACTGAAGCTTTCTTT
TRBJ1-1 | - | once | TRBV27 | CASSHRKGGGEAFF | TGTGCCAGCAGTCATCGGAAGGGTGGAGGTGAAGCTTTCTTT
TRBJ2-1 | - | - | TRBV5-4 | CASSRDSRRNEQFF | TGTGCCAGCAGCCGCGATTCCAGGAGGAATGAGCAGTTCTTC
TRBJ2-3 | TRBD2 | - | TRBV7-9 | CASSFPSGENTDTQYF | TGTGCCAGCAGCTTCCCTAGCGGAGAGAACACAGATACGCAGTATTTT
TRBJ2-3 | - | - | TRBV7-9 | CASSPGREFNTDTQYF | TGTGCCAGCAGCCCCGGCAGGGAATTTAACACAGATACGCAGTATTTT
TRBJ2-7 | TRBD1 | - | TRBV30 | CAWSPLRGPWGKQYF | TGTGCCTGGAGTCCCCTCAGGGGGCCTTGGGGAAAGCAGTACTTC
TRBJ2-7 | TRBD1 | - | TRBV6-5 | CASKSHRGPYEQYF | TGTGCCAGCAAGAGCCACAGGGGACCCTACGAGCAGTACTTC
TRBJ2-5 | - | - | TRBV18 | CASSLPGQGFAGETQYF | TGTGCCAGCTCACTCCCGGGACAAGGTTTTGCCGGTGAGACCCAGTACTTC
TRBJ2-7 | - | - | TRBV5-1 | CASSSRDSFYF | TGCGCCAGCAGCTCGCGGGACTCCTTCTACTTC
TRBJ2-7 | - | once | TRBV2 | CASSGAWGRVTYEQYF | TGTGCCAGCAGTGGGGCCTGGGGCCGGGTTACATACGAGCAGTACTTC
TRBJ1-2 | TRBD1 | few | TRBV7-2 | CASSFMGQGFGYTF | TGTGCCAGCAGCTTCATGGGACAGGGGTTCGGCTACACCTTC
TRBJ2-7 | - | few | TRBV7-6 | CASSLAGGQPFSYEQYF | TGTGCCAGCAGCTTAGCGGGGGGACAGCCTTTCTCCTACGAGCAGTACTTC
TRBJ2-3 | - | - | TRBV30 | CAWRKQGITDTQYF | TGTGCCTGGAGGAAACAGGGAATCACAGATACGCAGTATTTT
TRBJ2-3 | TRBD2 | - | TRBV5-1 | CASSQRGGDAQYF | TGCGCCAGCAGCCAGCGGGGGGGCGACGCGCAGTATTTT
TRBJ2-1 | - | - | TRBV29-1 | CSVEVLAGRAAFNEQFF | TGCAGCGTTGAAGTCCTCGCCGGCAGGGCGGCGTTCAATGAGCAGTTCTTC
TRBJ2-7 | TRBD2 | - | TRBV5-5 | CASSFWASGRNEQYF | TGTGCCAGCAGCTTTTGGGCTAGCGGGAGGAACGAGCAGTACTTC
TRBJ2-7 | - | few | TRBV7-2 | CASRNSFSYEQYF | TGTGCCAGCAGAAACAGCTTCTCCTACGAGCAGTACTTC
TRBJ1-2 | - | - | TRBV10-3 | CAISEFGSGYTF | TGTGCCATCAGTGAGTTCGGGAGTGGCTACACCTTC
TRBJ2-1 | - | - | TRBV5-5 | CASSLVRNEQFF | TGTGCCAGCAGCTTGGTGAGAAATGAGCAGTTCTTC
TRBJ2-2 | - | - | TRBV6-6 | CASSPDTGELFF | TGTGCCAGCAGCCCCGACACCGGGGAGCTGTTTTTT
TRBJ2-3 | TRBD1 | few | TRBV5-5 | CASRSGQGSTDTQYF | TGTGCCAGCAGATCCGGACAGGGTAGCACAGATACGCAGTATTTT
TRBJ2-1 | TRBD2 | - | TRBV7-2 | CAGMTSGEVGEQFF | TGTGCCGGGATGACTAGCGGGGAAGTGGGTGAGCAGTTCTTC
TRBJ1-4 | TRBD1 | - | TRBV2 | CASNWDRNEKLFF | TGTGCCAGCAATTGGGACAGAAATGAAAAACTGTTTTTT
TRBJ2-1 | - | - | TRBV7-2 | CASSLGLGSGASYNEQFF | TGTGCCAGCAGCTTAGGTTTAGGTAGCGGAGCCTCCTACAATGAGCAGTTCTTC
TRBJ2-1 | - | - | TRBV7-2 | CASSLRGSSYNEQFF | TGTGCCAGCAGCTTACGGGGAAGCTCCTACAATGAGCAGTTCTTC
TRBJ1-2 | TRBD1 | - | TRBV28 | CASSLYRTGGLIDGYTF | TGTGCCAGCAGTTTATATAGGACAGGGGGTCTTATTGATGGCTACACCTTC
TRBJ2-1 | - | - | TRBV5-6 | CASSLGGYNEQFF | TGTGCCAGCAGCTTGGGAGGGTACAATGAGCAGTTCTTC
TRBJ2-3 | - | - | TRBV28 | CASSLGAVDTQYF | TGTGCCAGCAGTCTGGGGGCGGTAGATACGCAGTATTTT
TRBJ1-2 | TRBD1 | few | TRBV7-2 | CASRSGTGGVRYTF | TGTGCCAGCAGATCCGGGACAGGGGGCGTCCGCTACACCTTC
TRBJ1-4 | TRBD1 | medium-sized | TRBV7-2 | CASSLYMGQSLEANEKLFF | TGTGCCAGCAGCTTATATATGGGACAGAGCCTGGAGGCTAATGAAAAACTGTTTTTT
TRBJ2-3 | - | once | TRBV7-2 | CASSYTDAQYF | TGTGCCAGCAGCTACACAGATGCGCAGTATTTT
TRBJ2-7 | - | - | TRBV10-2 | CASSPRGNWEQYF | TGCGCCAGCAGTCCCAGAGGCAACTGGGAGCAGTACTTC
TRBJ2-5 | TRBD2 | - | TRBV27 | CASGQGLAGGRAKTQYF | TGTGCCAGCGGCCAGGGACTAGCGGGGGGGCGGGCGAAGACCCAGTACTTC
TRBJ1-1 | TRBD1 | - | TRBV5-4 | CASSRGQGVGISAEAFF | TGTGCCAGCAGCCGAGGACAGGGGGTAGGGATTAGTGCTGAAGCTTTCTTT
TRBJ1-2 | - | - | TRBV6-6 | CASSHPGRGYTF | TGTGCCAGCAGCCACCCGGGTAGAGGCTACACCTTC
TRBJ2-2 | - | - | TRBV21-1 | CASSKGGQGTANTGELFF | TGTGCCAGCAGCAAAGGAGGTCAGGGGACCGCGAACACCGGGGAGCTGTTTTTT
TRBJ2-2 | TRBD1 | few | TRBV29-1 | CSVAGTDNTGELFF | TGCAGCGTTGCCGGGACAGATAACACCGGGGAGCTGTTTTTT
TRBJ2-3 | TRBD2 | - | TRBV10-3 | CAISAPGLAGRRADTQYF | TGTGCCATCAGTGCACCTGGACTAGCGGGAAGACGGGCAGATACGCAGTATTTT